This T cell receptor (beta chain) originates from a study of T-cell memory formation after mild COVID-19. TCRdb used MiXCR to reprocess the 5' RACE reads, holding one entry per CDR3 protein. The sample has a few hundred thousand distinct CDR3 sequences, 13% to 15% seen once. This CDR3 comprises 16 residues. Trimming took off 4 bases at V and 2 bases at J, with 18 bases between the two ends. Germline CDR1 reads SGDLS; CDR2 reads YYNGEE. This clonotype was obtained from a man younger than 35 who had mild COVID-19 (a few samples of this study predate the infection). Cell type and time point are not known. V is TRBV9 and J is TRBJ1-2; D is perhaps TRBD1 (5 bases). The sample taken for sequencing was PBMCs or a T cell subset sorted from them (not recorded which). Written as DNA, the CDR3 is TGTGCCAGCAGCCCTCACTCCGGGGGAGTCAACTATGGCTACACCTTC. This codes for CASSPHSGGVNYGYTF.